The source of this T cell receptor (beta chain) is a study of response to subunit inactivated influenza vaccine (dated by TCRdb to 2017 to 2018). Concerning the study at large: Deep quantitative T cell receptor repertoire profiling was used in the study to track responses to a trivalent subunit inactivated influenza vaccine.

Library method: RT-PCR. Sequencing instrument: Illumina HiSeq 2500. The public reads were run again by TCRdb, first through fastp at Q25 and then through MiXCR, and only productive beta chains were kept. All rows with the same CDR3 protein become a single entry with the most common DNA and genes. Within this sample are 500,000 to 600,000 distinct CDR3 sequences, with roughly 13% of them counted one time only. Around 14% of the sample is held by the ten biggest clonotypes. Notes on this clonotype: The specificity of this receptor is unknown. Base qualities were left out, and no much larger clone turns up one base away.

The meaning of the sample's time point label: 40 to 45 days after influenza vaccine administration. What the work shows at the level of the full study, not this receptor alone: The authors proposed that each seasonal influenza vaccination may bring in only a limited number of new T cells.

The trim is 2 bases for V and 5 bases for J, with a gap of 13 bases between the germline ends. The CDR1 and CDR2 encoded by the germline V gene are SGHTA and FQGTGA. There are 15 amino acids in the CDR3, from cysteine to phenylalanine inclusive. Only CDR3 DNA remains: 45 bases, in frame from the first base. Source: PBMCs from blood, taken roughly 46 days after vaccination. This receptor was obtained from a man aged 50-59 years who received an inactivated influenza vaccine. Donor details come from another sample of the same person, matched by shared clones. The chain couples TRBV7-3 to TRBJ2-1; a weak D assignment points to TRBD1 (7 bases agree). The DNA reads as follows: TGTGCCAGCAGCTTACGAGGGGGGACAGACAATGAGCAGTTCTTC. Translated, this gives CASSLRGGTDNEQFF.